The 8 T cell receptor beta chains given below trace back to one sample, sequenced in a study of CD8 T cells in ankylosing spondylitis. TCRdb independently ran MiXCR on the 5' RACE reads; one entry per CDR3 protein. Among 150,000 to 200,000 distinct CDR3 sequences listed, around 16% were seen once. The sample was blood, either unsorted or a sorted T cell fraction (not recorded which). The receptor set was obtained from a male donor with ankylosing spondylitis or in good health (not recorded which).

The CDR3 coding sequence is TGTGCCAGCTCACCACTAGTGGAGGAGACCCAGTACTTC. Translated: CASSPLVEETQYF. The chain joins TRBV18 to TRBJ2-5; no reliable D call. CDR3 length: 13 residues. V was cut by 1 base and J by 5 bases, with 8 bases left in between. Germline V lookup: CDR1 KGHSH, CDR2 LQKENI.

The chain carries TRBV10-1 and TRBJ2-1; 9 bases line up with TRBD1. The CDR3 contains 15 residues. V shed 6 bases and J 4 bases; nucleotides not matched to a gene: 7. Germline assignment: CDR1 WNHNN and CDR2 SYGVQD (reference sequence). The DNA of the CDR3 is TGCGCCAGCAGGCCCGGGACAGGGACTTACAATGAGCAGTTCTTC. It specifies CASRPGTGTYNEQFF.

In this sample, this clonotype turned up many times. V is TRBV4-1 and J is TRBJ2-5; the D gene is possibly TRBD1 (5 bases). The V gene's germline CDR1 is MGHRA and CDR2 YSYEKL. This CDR3 is 13 amino acids long. V was clipped by 9 bases and J by 4 bases, with 15 bases between them. The CDR3 spells CASGAGPVETQYF. The DNA for the CDR3 is TGCGCCAGTGGGGCAGGTCCAGTAGAGACCCAGTACTTC.

This clonotype was counted only a few times. This sequence joins TRBV14 and TRBJ2-3; TRBD2 matches 10 bases. The junction had 7 bases not matched to a gene; V was cut back by 0 bases and J by 4 bases. This CDR3 contains 17 residues. Germline CDR1 is SGHDN and CDR2 is FVKESK. CDR3 amino acids: CASSQEEREGPADTQYF. In DNA form, the CDR3 reads TGTGCCAGCAGCCAAGAGGAGCGGGAGGGCCCGGCAGATACGCAGTATTTT.

This clonotype was observed at least ten times. The CDR3 DNA reads TGCAGTGCTAGATTATCACAGGGAACCAAAAACATTCAGTACTTC. Residues: CSARLSQGTKNIQYF. This chain connects TRBV20-1 to TRBJ2-4; tentatively, D is TRBD1 (6 bases). Trimming cost V 2 bases and J 2 bases, with 13 bases left between them. The CDR3 extends over 15 amino acids. The germline V gene has CDR1 DFQATT and CDR2 SNEGSKA (reference sequence).

The chain couples TRBV6-2 or TRBV6-3 to TRBJ2-7, with 9 bases aligning to TRBD1. The V gene end was trimmed by 2 bases and the J gene end by 3 bases; junction bases not matched to a gene: 5. Germline assignment: CDR1 MNHEY and CDR2 SVGEGT. There are 15 residues in the CDR3. CDR3 coding DNA: TGTGCCAGCAGTTACGCCGGGACAGGGCGCTACGAGCAGTACTTC. Its translation is CASSYAGTGRYEQYF.

This chain links TRBV7-2 with TRBJ2-3, with no clear D. The germline CDR1 and CDR2 sequences are SGHTA and FQGNSA. Trimming took 7 bases from V and 8 from J, leaving 19 bases between them. This CDR3 comprises 14 residues. The CDR3, as DNA: TGTGCCAGCACCCAAGGGTCCGGTAGGAGTACGCAGTATTTT. Its translation is CASTQGSGRSTQYF.

The chain combines TRBV30 with TRBJ2-5; D is uncertain. The germline CDR1 and CDR2 sequences are GTSNPN and SVGIG (reference sequence). V was cut by 6 bases and J by 0 bases, with 5 bases left in between. The CDR3 covers 11 residues. The chain's CDR3 is CACENQETQYF. Written as DNA, the CDR3 is TGTGCCTGTGAAAACCAAGAGACCCAGTACTTC.